This record looks at one T cell receptor (beta chain) sequence and its context. Its cognate antigen is unknown. This sample is drawn from a study of cytotoxic CD8 clonotypes in ibrutinib-treated CLL. Only in-frame clones appear in the TCRdb table, and some are missing; sequencing was by immunoSEQ multiplex PCR. Of more than 85,000 clones in the sample, 77% were seen once. The germline V gene has CDR1 SNHLY and CDR2 FYNNEI. The CDR3 is 14 residues long. With 6 bases removed from V and 5 bases from J, the gap between germline ends came to 14 bases. Findings and caveats of the study: At progression, clonality fell back toward baseline after rising at ibrutinib response.

The chain joins TRBV2 to TRBJ2-1, with D perhaps matching TRBD2 (6 bases). The TCR originated in a human donor with chronic lymphocytic leukemia. The sequencing used PBMCs, collected after 24 months of ibrutinib treatment. CDR3: CASRGGRWDNEQFF. CDR3 nucleotide sequence: TGTGCCAGCAGGGGGGGAAGGTGGGACAATGAGCAGTTCTTC.